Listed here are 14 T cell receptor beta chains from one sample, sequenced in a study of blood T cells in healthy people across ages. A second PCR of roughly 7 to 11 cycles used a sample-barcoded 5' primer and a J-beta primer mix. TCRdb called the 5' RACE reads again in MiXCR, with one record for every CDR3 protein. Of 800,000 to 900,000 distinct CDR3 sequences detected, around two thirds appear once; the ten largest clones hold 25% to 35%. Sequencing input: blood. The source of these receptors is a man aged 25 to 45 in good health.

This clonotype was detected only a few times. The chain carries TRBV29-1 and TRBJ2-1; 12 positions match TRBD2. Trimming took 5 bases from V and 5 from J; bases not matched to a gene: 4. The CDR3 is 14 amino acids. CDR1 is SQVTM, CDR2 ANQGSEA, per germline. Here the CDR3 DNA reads TGCAGCGTTCAGACTAGCGGGGGCCACAATGAGCAGTTCTTC. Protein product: CSVQTSGGHNEQFF.

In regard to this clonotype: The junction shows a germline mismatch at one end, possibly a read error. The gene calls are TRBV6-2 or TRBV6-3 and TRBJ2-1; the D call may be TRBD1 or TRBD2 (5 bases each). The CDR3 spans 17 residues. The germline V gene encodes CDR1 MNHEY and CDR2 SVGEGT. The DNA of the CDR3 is TGTGTCAGCAGTTACATAGGGGATTGGAGGTCCTACAATGAGCAGTTCTTC. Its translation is CVSSYIGDWRSYNEQFF.

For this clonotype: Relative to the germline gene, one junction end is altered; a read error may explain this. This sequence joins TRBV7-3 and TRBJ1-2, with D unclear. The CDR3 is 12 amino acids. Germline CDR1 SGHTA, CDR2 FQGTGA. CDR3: CASSLNGYGYTF. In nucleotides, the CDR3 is TGTGCTAGCAGCTTAAACGGCTATGGCTACACCTTC.

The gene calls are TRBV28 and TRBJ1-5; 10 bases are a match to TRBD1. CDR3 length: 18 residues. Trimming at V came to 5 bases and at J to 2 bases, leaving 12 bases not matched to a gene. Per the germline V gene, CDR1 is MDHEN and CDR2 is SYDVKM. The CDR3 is CASSPGPRTGGGNQPQHF. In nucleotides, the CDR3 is TGTGCCAGCAGTCCCGGCCCCCGGACAGGGGGAGGCAATCAGCCCCAGCATTTT.

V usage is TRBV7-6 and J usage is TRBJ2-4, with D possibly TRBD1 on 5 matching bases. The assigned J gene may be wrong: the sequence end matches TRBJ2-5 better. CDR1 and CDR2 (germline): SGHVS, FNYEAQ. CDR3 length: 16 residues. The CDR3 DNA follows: TGTGCCAGCAGCTCCGGCCTTGGGGCCAAGTCAGAGACCCAGTACTTC. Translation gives CASSSGLGAKSETQYF.

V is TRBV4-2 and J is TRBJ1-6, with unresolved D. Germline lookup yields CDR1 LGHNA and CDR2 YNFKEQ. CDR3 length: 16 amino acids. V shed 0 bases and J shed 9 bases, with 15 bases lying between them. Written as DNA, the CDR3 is TGTGCCAGCAGCCAAGAGGTGGGGAGTTCTGGTTCACCCCTCCACTTT. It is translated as CASSQEVGSSGSPLHF.

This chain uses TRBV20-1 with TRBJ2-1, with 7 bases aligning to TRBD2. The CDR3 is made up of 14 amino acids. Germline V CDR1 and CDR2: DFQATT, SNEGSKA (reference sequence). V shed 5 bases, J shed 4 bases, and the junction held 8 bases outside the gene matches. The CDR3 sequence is CSAQGGLGYNEQFF. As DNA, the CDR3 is TGCAGTGCTCAGGGAGGACTAGGGTACAATGAGCAGTTCTTC.

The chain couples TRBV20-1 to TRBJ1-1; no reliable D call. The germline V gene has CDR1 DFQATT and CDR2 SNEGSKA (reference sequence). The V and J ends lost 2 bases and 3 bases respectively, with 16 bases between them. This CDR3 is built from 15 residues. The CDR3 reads CSARPLGGRDTEAFF. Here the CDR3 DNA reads TGCAGTGCTAGACCCCTGGGAGGGAGAGACACTGAAGCTTTCTTT.

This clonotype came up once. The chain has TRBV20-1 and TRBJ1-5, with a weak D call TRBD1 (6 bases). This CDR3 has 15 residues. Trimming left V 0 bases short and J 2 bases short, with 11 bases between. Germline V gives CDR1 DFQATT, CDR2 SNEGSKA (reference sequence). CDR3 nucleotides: TGCAGTGCTAGAGATGAGGGGGGAGGCAATCAGCCCCAGCATTTT. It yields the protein CSARDEGGGNQPQHF.

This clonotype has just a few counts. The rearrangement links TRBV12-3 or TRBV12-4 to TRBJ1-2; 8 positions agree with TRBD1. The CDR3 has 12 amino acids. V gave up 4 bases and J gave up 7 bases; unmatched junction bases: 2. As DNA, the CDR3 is TGTGCCAGCAGTTCGACAGGGGCTGGCTACACCTTC. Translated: CASSSTGAGYTF.

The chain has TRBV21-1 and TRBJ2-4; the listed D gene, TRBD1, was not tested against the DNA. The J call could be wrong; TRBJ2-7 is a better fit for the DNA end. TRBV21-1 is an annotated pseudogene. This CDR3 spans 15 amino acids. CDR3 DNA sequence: TGTGCCAGCAGCAAAGAGTGGACAGAGGGATACGAGCAGTACTTC. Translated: CASSKEWTEGYEQYF.

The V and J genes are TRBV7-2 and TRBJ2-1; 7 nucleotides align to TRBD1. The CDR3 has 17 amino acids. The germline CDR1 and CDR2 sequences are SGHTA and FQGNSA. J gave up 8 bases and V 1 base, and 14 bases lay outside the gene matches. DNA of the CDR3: TGTGCCAGCAGCTTAGACAGGGGTGCTGGGGCCGGGGATGAGCAGTTCTTC. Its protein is CASSLDRGAGAGDEQFF.

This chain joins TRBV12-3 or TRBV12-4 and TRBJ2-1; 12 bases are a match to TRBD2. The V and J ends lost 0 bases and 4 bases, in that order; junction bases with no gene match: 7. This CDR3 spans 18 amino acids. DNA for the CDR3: TGTGCCAGCAGTTTAGCGGTACTAGCGGGGGGTTCGTACAATGAGCAGTTCTTC. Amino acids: CASSLAVLAGGSYNEQFF.

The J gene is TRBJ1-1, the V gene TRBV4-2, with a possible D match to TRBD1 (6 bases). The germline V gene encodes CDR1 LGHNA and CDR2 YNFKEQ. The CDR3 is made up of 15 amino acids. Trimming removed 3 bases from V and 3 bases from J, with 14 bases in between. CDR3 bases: TGTGCCAGCAGCCAGTGGACGGAGGGGGACACTGAAGCTTTCTTT. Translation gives CASSQWTEGDTEAFF.